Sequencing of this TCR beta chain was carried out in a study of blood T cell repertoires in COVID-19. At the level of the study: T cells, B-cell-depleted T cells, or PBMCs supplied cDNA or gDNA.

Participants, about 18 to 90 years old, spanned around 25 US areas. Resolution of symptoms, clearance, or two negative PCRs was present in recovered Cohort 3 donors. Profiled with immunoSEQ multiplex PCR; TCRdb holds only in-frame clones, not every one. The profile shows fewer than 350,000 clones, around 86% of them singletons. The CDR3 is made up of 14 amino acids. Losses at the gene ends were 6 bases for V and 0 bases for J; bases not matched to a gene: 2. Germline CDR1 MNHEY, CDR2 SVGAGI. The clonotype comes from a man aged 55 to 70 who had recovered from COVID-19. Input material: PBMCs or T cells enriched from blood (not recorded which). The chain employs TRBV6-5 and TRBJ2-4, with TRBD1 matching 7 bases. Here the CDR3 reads CASRNRGAKNIQYF. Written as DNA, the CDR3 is TGTGCCAGCAGAAACAGGGGAGCCAAAAACATTCAGTACTTC.